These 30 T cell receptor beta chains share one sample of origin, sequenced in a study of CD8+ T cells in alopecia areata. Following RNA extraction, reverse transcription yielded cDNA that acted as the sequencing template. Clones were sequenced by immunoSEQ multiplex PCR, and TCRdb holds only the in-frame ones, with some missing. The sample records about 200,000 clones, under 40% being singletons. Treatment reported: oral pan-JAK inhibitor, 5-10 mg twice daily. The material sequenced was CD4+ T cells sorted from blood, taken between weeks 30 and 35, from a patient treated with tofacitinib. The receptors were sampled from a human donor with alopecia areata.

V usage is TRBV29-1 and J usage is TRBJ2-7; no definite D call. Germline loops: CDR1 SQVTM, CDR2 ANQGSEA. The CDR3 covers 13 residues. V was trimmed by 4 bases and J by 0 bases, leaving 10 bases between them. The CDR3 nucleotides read TGCAGCGTTGCCGGGCGCTACTCCTACGAGCAGTACTTC. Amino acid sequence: CSVAGRYSYEQYF.

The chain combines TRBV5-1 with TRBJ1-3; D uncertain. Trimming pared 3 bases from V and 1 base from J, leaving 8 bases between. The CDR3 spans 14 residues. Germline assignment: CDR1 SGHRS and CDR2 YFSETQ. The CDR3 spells CASSSPESGNTIYF. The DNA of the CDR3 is TGCGCCAGCAGCTCTCCGGAATCTGGAAACACCATATATTTT.

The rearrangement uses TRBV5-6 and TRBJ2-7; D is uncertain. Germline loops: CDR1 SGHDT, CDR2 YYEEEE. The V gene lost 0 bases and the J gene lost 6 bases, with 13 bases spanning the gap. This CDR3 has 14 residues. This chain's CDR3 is CASSLALLGSEQYF. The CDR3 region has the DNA TGTGCCAGCAGCTTGGCCCTTTTGGGGTCCGAGCAGTACTTC.

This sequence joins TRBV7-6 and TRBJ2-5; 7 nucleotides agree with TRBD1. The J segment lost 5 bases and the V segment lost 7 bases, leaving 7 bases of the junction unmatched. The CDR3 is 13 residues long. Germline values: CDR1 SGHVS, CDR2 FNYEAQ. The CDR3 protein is CASMTGWYETQYF. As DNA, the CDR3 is TGTGCCAGCATGACAGGGTGGTACGAGACCCAGTACTTC.

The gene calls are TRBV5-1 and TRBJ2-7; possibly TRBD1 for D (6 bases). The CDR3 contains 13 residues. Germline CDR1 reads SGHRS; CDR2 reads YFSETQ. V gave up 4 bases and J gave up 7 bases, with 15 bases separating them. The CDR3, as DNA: TGCGCCAGCAGCACATGGACAGAAGGGGAGCAGTACTTC. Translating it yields CASSTWTEGEQYF.

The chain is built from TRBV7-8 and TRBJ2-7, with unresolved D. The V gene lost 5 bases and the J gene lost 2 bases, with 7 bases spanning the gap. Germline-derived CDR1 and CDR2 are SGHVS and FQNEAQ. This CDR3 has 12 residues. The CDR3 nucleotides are TGTGCCAGCAGCCCCCACGCCTACGAGCAGTACTTC. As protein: CASSPHAYEQYF.

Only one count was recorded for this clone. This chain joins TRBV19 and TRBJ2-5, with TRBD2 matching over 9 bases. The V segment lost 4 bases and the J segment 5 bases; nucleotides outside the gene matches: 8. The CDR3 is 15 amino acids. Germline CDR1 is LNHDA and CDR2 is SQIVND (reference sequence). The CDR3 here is CASSTTSGAMETQYF. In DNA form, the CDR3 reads TGTGCCAGTAGTACGACTAGCGGAGCCATGGAGACCCAGTACTTC.

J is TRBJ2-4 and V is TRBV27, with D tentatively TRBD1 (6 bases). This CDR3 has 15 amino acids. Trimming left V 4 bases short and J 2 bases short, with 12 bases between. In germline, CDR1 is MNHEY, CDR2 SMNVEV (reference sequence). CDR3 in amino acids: CASSSDRLTKNIQYF. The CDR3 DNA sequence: TGTGCCAGCAGTTCAGACAGGTTGACCAAAAACATTCAGTACTTC.

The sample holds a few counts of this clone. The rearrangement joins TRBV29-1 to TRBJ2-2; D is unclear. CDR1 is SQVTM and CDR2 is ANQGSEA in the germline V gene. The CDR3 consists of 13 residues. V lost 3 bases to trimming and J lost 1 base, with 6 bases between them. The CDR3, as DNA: TGCAGCGTTGAGAATTGGAACACCGGGGAGCTGTTTTTT. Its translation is CSVENWNTGELFF.

This CDR3 reads CASSGVSYNEQFF. Here the CDR3 DNA reads TGTGCCAGCAGCGGGGTCTCCTACAATGAGCAGTTCTTC. The genes are TRBV2 and TRBJ2-1; D may be TRBD2 (5 bases). Per germline, CDR1 SNHLY and CDR2 FYNNEI. The CDR3 sequence is 13 residues long. Trimming took off 6 bases at V and 0 bases at J, with 6 bases between the two ends. Based on the CDR3 plus reference TRBV2 and TRBJ2-1, the full variable domain is EPEVTQTPSHQVTQMGQEVILRCVPISNHLYFYWYRQILGQKVEFLVSFYNNEISEKSEIFDDQFSVERPDGSNFTLKIRSTKLEDSAMYFCASSGVSYNEQFFGPGTRLTVL.

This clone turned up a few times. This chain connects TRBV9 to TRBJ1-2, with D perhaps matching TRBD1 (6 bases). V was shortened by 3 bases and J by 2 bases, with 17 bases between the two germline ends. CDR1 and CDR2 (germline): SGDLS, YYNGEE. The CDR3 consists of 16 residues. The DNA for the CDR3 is TGTGCCAGCAGCGCCCACTGGACAGCCCTAAACTATGGCTACACCTTC. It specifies CASSAHWTALNYGYTF.

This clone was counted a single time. This CDR3 reads CASNLEGDTGELFF. The CDR3 coding sequence is TGTGCCAGCAATCTCGAAGGTGATACCGGGGAGCTGTTTTTT. The chain recombines TRBV6-5 with TRBJ2-2; D not resolved. CDR3 length: 14 residues. The V and J ends lost 7 bases and 5 bases respectively, with 14 bases between them. The germline CDR1 and CDR2 sequences are MNHEY and SVGAGI.

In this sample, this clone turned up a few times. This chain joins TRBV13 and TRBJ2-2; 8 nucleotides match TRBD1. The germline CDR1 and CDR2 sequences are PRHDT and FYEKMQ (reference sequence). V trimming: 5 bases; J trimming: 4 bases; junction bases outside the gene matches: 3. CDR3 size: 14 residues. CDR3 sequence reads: CASSITGGTGELFF. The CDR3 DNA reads TGTGCCAGCAGCATCACAGGGGGCACCGGGGAGCTGTTTTTT.

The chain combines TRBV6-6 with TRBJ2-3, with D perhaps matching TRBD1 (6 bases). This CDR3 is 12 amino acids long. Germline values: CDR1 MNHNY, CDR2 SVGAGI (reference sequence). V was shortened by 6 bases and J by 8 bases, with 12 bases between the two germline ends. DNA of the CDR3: TGTGCCAGCAGCTGGGGGCCAGCTACGCAGTATTTT. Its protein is CASSWGPATQYF.

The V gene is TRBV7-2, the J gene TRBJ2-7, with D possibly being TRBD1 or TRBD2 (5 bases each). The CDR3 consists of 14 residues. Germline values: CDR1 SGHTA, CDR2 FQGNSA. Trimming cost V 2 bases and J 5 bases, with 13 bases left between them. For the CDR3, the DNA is TGTGCCAGCAGCTTACCGTCAGGGACCCACGAGCAGTACTTC. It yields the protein CASSLPSGTHEQYF.

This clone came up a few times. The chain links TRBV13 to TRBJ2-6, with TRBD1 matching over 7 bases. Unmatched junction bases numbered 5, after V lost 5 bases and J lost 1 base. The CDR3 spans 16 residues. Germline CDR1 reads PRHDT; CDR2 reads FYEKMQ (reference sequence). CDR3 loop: CASSASRGSGANVLTF. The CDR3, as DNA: TGTGCCAGCAGCGCTTCCAGGGGGTCTGGGGCCAACGTCCTGACTTTC.

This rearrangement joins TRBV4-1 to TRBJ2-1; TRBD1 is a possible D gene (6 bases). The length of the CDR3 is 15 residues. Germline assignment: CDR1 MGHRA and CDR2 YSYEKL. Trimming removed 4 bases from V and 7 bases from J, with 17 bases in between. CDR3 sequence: CASSLRGVRKNEQFF. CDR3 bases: TGCGCCAGCAGCCTCAGGGGAGTACGTAAGAATGAGCAGTTCTTC.

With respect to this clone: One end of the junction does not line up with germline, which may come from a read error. The CDR3 DNA follows: TGCGCCAGCAGCATAGGGACTAGCAAAGATACGCAGTATTTT. Translated: CASSIGTSKDTQYF. The chain uses TRBV5-1 and TRBJ2-3; 9 nucleotides agree with TRBD2. CDR1 and CDR2 (germline): SGHRS, YFSETQ. CDR3 length equals 14 residues.

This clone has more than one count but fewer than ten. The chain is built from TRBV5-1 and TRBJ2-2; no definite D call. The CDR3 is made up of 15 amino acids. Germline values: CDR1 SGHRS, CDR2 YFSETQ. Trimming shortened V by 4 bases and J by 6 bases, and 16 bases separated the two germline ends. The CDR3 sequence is CASSPLRLASGELFF. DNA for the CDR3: TGCGCCAGCAGCCCGCTTCGGCTGGCGTCCGGGGAGCTGTTTTTT. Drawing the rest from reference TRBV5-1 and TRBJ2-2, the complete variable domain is KAGVTQTPRYLIKTRGQQVTLSCSPISGHRSVSWYQQTPGQGLQFLFEYFSETQRNKGNFPGRFSGRQFSNSRSEMNVSTLELGDSALYLCASSPLRLASGELFFGEGSRLTVL.

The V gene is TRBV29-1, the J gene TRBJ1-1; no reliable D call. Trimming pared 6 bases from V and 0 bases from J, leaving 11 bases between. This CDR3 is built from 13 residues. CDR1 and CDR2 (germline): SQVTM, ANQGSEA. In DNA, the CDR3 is TGCAGCGTGCCAGGACGCATGAACACTGAAGCTTTCTTT. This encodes CSVPGRMNTEAFF.

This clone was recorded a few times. The CDR3 DNA is TGTGCCAGCTCCCGGGGACAGGATCGGCACGAGCAGTACTTC. It specifies CASSRGQDRHEQYF. The rearrangement links TRBV18 to TRBJ2-7, with 8 bases fitting TRBD1. CDR3 length equals 14 residues. Germline CDR1 is KGHSH and CDR2 is LQKENI. V trimming: 6 bases; J trimming: 5 bases; junction bases outside the gene matches: 9.

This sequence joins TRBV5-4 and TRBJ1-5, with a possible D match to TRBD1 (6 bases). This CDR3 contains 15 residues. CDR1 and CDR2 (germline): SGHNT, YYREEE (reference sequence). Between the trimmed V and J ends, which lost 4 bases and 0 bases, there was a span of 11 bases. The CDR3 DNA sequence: TGTGCCAGCAGCACCGCAGGGGATAGCAATCAGCCCCAGCATTTT. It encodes CASSTAGDSNQPQHF.

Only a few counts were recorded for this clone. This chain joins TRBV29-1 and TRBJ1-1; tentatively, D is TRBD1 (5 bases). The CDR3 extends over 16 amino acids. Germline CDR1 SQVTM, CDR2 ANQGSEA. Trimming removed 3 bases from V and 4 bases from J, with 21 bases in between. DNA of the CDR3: TGCAGCGTTGAGAGGGGTGGGTCTTCGGTGAGCACTGAAGCTTTCTTT. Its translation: CSVERGGSSVSTEAFF.

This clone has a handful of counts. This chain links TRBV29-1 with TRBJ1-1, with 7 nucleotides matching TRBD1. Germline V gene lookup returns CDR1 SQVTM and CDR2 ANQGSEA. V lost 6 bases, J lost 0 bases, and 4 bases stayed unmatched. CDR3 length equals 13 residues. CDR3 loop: CSVTGVVNTEAFF. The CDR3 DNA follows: TGCAGCGTAACAGGGGTGGTGAACACTGAAGCTTTCTTT. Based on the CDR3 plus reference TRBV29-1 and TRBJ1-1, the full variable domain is SAVISQKPSRDICQRGTSLTIQCQVDSQVTMMFWYRQQPGQSLTLIATANQGSEATYESGFVIDKFPISRPNLTFSTLTVSNMSPEDSSIYLCSVTGVVNTEAFFGQGTRLTVV.

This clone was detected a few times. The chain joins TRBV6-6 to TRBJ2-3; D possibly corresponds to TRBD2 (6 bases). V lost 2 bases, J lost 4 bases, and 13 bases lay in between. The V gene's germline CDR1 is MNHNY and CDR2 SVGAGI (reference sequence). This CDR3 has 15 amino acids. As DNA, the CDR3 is TGTGCCAGCAGTTACGGCGACCCGGGGGCAGATACGCAGTATTTT. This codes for CASSYGDPGADTQYF.

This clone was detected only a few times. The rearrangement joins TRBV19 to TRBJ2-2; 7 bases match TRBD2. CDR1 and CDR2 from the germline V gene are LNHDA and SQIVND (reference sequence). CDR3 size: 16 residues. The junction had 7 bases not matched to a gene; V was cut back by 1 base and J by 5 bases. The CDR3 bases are TGTGCCAGTAGTATAGGGAGCGGGGCATCTACCGGGGAGCTGTTTTTT. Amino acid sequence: CASSIGSGASTGELFF.

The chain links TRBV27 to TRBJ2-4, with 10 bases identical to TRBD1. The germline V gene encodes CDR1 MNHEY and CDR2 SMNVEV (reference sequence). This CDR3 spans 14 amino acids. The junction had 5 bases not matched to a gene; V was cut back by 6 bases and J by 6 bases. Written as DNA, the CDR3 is TGTGCCAGCAGCCCGACAGGGGGCGGAAACATTCAGTACTTC. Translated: CASSPTGGGNIQYF.

The CDR3, as DNA: TGTGCCAGCAGCGCGGGGACAGCGTCACTCAAGCAGTATTTT. It yields the protein CASSAGTASLKQYF. The chain employs TRBV13 and TRBJ2-3; maybe TRBD1 (7 bases). V was shortened by 5 bases and J by 11 bases, with 20 bases between the two germline ends. CDR3 size: 14 residues. Germline V gene lookup returns CDR1 PRHDT and CDR2 FYEKMQ (reference sequence). Variable domain in full (rest from reference TRBV13 and TRBJ2-3): AAGVIQSPRHLIKEKRETATLKCYPIPRHDTVYWYQQGPGQDPQFLISFYEKMQSDKGSIPDRFSAQQFSDYHSELNMSSLELGDSALYFCASSAGTASLKQYFGPGTRLTVL.

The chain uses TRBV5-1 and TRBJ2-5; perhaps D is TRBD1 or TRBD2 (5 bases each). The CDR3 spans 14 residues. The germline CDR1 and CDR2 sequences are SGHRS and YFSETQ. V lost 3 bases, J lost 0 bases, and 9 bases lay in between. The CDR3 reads CASSWGRNQETQYF. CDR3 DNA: TGCGCCAGCAGCTGGGGACGGAACCAAGAGACCCAGTACTTC.

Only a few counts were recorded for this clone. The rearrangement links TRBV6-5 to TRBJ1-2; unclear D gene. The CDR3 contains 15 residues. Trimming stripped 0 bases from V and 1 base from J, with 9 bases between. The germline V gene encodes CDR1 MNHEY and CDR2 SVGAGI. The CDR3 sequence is CASSYSSMINYGYTF. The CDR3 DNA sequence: TGTGCCAGCAGTTACTCCTCCATGATTAACTATGGCTACACCTTC.